This TCR beta chain was identified in a study of post-analysis software for immune sequencing data. This clonotype was seen a single time. Its antigen is not known. In germline, CDR1 is SEHNR, CDR2 FQNEAQ (reference sequence). The CDR3 length is 16 residues. V was pared by 4 bases and J by 4 bases, with 17 bases between. Study results and caveats: Those with multiple sclerosis, the patient group, showed significantly lower normalized Chao1 diversity than controls. Controls showed lower frequencies than patients for several TRBV segments, and TRBV5-6, TRBV5-1 and TRBV20-1 were among these.

Unique molecular identifiers tagged the TCR beta cDNA libraries. TCRdb analysed the PCR reads with MiXCR anew, one entry per CDR3 protein. The sample contains about 680,000 distinct CDR3 sequences, approximately 60% of which appear only once. This clonotype was obtained from a girl aged 2-10 years with multiple sclerosis. The source material was blood. V is TRBV7-9 and J is TRBJ2-1; D is possibly TRBD2 (6 bases). The CDR3 nucleotides read TGTGCCAGCAGCTCAACTGGCGGGGCGGGGTACAATGAGCAGTTCTTC. This gives the protein CASSSTGGAGYNEQFF.